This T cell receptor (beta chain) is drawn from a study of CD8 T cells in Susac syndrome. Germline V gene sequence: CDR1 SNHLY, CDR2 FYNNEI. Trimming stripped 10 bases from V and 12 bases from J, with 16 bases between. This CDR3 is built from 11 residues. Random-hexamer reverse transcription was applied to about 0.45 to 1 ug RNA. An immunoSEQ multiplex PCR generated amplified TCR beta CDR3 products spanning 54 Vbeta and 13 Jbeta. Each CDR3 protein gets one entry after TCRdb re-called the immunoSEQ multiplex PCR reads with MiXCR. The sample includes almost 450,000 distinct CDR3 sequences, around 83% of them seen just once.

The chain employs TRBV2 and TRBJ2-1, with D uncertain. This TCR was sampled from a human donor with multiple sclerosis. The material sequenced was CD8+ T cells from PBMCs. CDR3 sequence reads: CATPDGSRQFF. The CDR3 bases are TGTGCCACTCCGGACGGTTCGCGGCAGTTCTTC.